These 10 T cell receptor beta chains originate from one sample sequenced in a study of memory CD4+ T cells and cytomegalovirus serostatus. Using immunoSEQ multiplex PCR, the repertoire was profiled, and TCRdb retains in-frame clones only, with some absent. The sample comprises about 60,000 clones, under 90% of which are singletons, and just under 0.5% rests with the top ten. Single viable CD3+CD4+CD8-CD45RO+ cells were sorted as the memory CD4+ T cells. The sequenced material came from memory CD4+ T cells from blood. The receptor set was obtained from an adult in good health and CMV-seronegative. Some clones in this sample may be carry-over from other donors' samples.

The J gene is TRBJ2-1, the V gene TRBV2; 8 bases agree with TRBD2. Germline-derived CDR1 and CDR2 are SNHLY and FYNNEI. CDR3 length equals 14 residues. Trimming cost V 8 bases and J 8 bases; bases outside gene matches: 11. CDR3 region: CASGQGLASDEQFF. Here the CDR3 DNA reads TGTGCCAGCGGACAAGGACTAGCAAGCGATGAGCAGTTCTTC.

This chain links TRBV4-1 with TRBJ1-1; D is uncertain. This CDR3 spans 16 amino acids. Trimming stripped 0 bases from V and 0 bases from J, with 11 bases between. CDR1 and CDR2 from the germline V gene are MGHRA and YSYEKL. DNA for the CDR3: TGCGCCAGCAGCCAAGAGGCGGCTAGAATGAACACTGAAGCTTTCTTT. Amino acids: CASSQEAARMNTEAFF.

This rearrangement joins TRBV19 to TRBJ1-2; D unclear. Looked up from germline, CDR1 is LNHDA and CDR2 is SQIVND (reference sequence). With 4 bases removed from V and 4 bases from J, the gap between germline ends came to 7 bases. The CDR3 loop spans 12 amino acids. The CDR3, as DNA: TGTGCCAGTAGTACCAGTAGCTATGGCTACACCTTC. Translation gives CASSTSSYGYTF.

V and J are TRBV6-1 and TRBJ2-1, with D uncertain. The CDR3 length is 12 residues. Germline V lookup: CDR1 MNHNS, CDR2 SASEGT. Trimming shortened V by 10 bases and J by 1 base, and 8 bases separated the two germline ends. The CDR3 is CATGNSYNEQFF. In DNA form, the CDR3 reads TGTGCCACGGGTAATTCCTACAATGAGCAGTTCTTC.

This chain joins TRBV30 and TRBJ1-4; D is unclear. There are 14 residues in the CDR3. The germline V gene has CDR1 GTSNPN and CDR2 SVGIG (reference sequence). The germline V and J ends were trimmed by 2 bases and 8 bases, with 15 bases remaining between them. As DNA, the CDR3 is TGTGCCTGGAGTCCCTCCGCGTTTCCGGAAAAACTGTTTTTT. As protein: CAWSPSAFPEKLFF.

The gene calls are TRBV11-2 and TRBJ1-2; D unclear. Deletions cut 1 base from V and 4 bases from J, with 13 bases between. CDR3 length: 15 amino acids. Germline CDR1 reads SGHAT; CDR2 reads FQNNGV. CDR3 sequence (DNA): TGTGCCAGCAGCTTAGGAGGTCGCAGCTCCTATGGCTACACCTTC. Its translation: CASSLGGRSSYGYTF.

CDR3 DNA: TGCGCCAGCAGCTTTAAAGGGGTTCCAGATACGCAGTATTTT. Translated: CASSFKGVPDTQYF. The chain employs TRBV5-1 and TRBJ2-3; D may be TRBD1 (5 bases). The CDR3 length is 14 residues. The V and J ends lost 2 bases and 4 bases respectively, with 11 bases between them. Germline V gene sequence: CDR1 SGHRS, CDR2 YFSETQ.

The chain combines TRBV30 with TRBJ2-3; the D is unclear. Germline values: CDR1 GTSNPN, CDR2 SVGIG (reference sequence). V gave up 4 bases and J gave up 2 bases, with 4 bases separating them. The CDR3 sequence is 11 residues long. For the CDR3, the DNA is TGTGCCTGGACCTACACAGATACGCAGTATTTT. Amino acid sequence: CAWTYTDTQYF. The full variable domain, in which reference TRBV30 and TRBJ2-3 provide the parts outside the CDR3, is SQTIHQWPATLVQPVGSPLSLECTVEGTSNPNLYWYRQAAGRGLQLLFYSVGIGQISSEVPQNLSASRPQDRQFILSSKKLLLSDSGFYLCAWTYTDTQYFGPGTRLTVL.

In DNA, the CDR3 is TGTGCCAGCAGCTCCAGACTAGCGGGAGTTAATGAGCAGTTCTTC. As protein: CASSSRLAGVNEQFF. The V call is TRBV13, the J call TRBJ2-1; TRBD2 aligns across 12 bases. The CDR3 length is 15 residues. With V trimmed by 4 bases and J by 7 bases, 5 bases remained unmatched. Looked up from germline, CDR1 is PRHDT and CDR2 is FYEKMQ (reference sequence).

The chain is built from TRBV28 and TRBJ1-3; 10 bases fit TRBD1. V was pared by 3 bases and J by 0 bases, with 2 bases of the junction left unmatched. The CDR3 consists of 16 residues. CDR1 is MDHEN and CDR2 is SYDVKM in the germline V gene. The CDR3 coding sequence is TGTGCCAGCAGTTTGGGGACAGGGGTCTCTGGAAACACCATATATTTT. This codes for CASSLGTGVSGNTIYF.